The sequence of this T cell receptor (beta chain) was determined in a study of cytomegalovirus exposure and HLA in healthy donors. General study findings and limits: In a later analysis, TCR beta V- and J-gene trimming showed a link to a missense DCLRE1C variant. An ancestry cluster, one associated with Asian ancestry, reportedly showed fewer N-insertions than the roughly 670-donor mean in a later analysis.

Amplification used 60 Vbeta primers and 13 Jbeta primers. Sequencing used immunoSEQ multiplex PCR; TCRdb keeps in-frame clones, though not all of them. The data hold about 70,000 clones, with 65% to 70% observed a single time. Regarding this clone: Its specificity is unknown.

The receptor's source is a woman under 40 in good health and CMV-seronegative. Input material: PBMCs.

The CDR3 loop reads CASSLGTVYEQYF. The CDR3 region has the DNA TGTGCCAGCAGCTTAGGGACAGTCTACGAGCAGTACTTC. This rearrangement joins TRBV7-9 to TRBJ2-7; D may be TRBD1 (6 bases). The V and J ends lost 1 base and 3 bases respectively, with 7 bases between them. The germline V gene has CDR1 SEHNR and CDR2 FQNEAQ (reference sequence). CDR3 length: 13 residues.